Below are 3 T cell receptor beta chains sequenced from a single sample in a study of CD8 T cells in Susac syndrome. Random hexamers primed reverse transcription of about 0.5 to 1 ug RNA. TCRdb passed the immunoSEQ multiplex PCR reads through MiXCR, listing each CDR3 protein once. The sample carries just over 300,000 distinct CDR3 sequences, 92% recorded once. Sample: CD4+ T cells from PBMCs. The receptors were sampled from a human donor with multiple sclerosis.

The sample holds a few counts of this clonotype. The chain's CDR3 is CSVEPGQGGDEQYF. CDR3 nucleotides: TGCAGCGTTGAACCAGGGCAAGGCGGGGACGAGCAGTACTTC. This chain joins TRBV29-1 and TRBJ2-7, with D possibly matching TRBD2 (6 bases). This CDR3 spans 14 amino acids. Trimming took off 2 bases at V and 5 bases at J, with 16 bases between the two ends. Germline V gene sequence: CDR1 SQVTM, CDR2 ANQGSEA.

The chain couples TRBV7-9 to TRBJ2-6; D gene uncertain. CDR1 SEHNR and CDR2 FQNEAQ come from the germline V gene (reference sequence). The CDR3 consists of 14 residues. V gave up 2 bases and J gave up 9 bases, with 11 bases separating them. CDR3 protein: CASSLSLNGNVLTF. Written as DNA, the CDR3 is TGTGCCAGCAGCTTAAGTCTCAACGGCAACGTCCTGACTTTC.

The rearrangement joins TRBV12-3 or TRBV12-4 to TRBJ2-7; no clear D. V was pared by 2 bases and J by 6 bases, with 8 bases between. The CDR3 covers 12 residues. The CDR3 nucleotides are TGTGCCAGCAGTTTAATACGCCTCGAGCAGTACTTC. Residues: CASSLIRLEQYF.